The 26 T cell receptor beta chains below were found in one sample sequenced in a study of PD-1 blockade in classical Hodgkin lymphoma. Using immunoSEQ multiplex PCR, the repertoire was profiled, and TCRdb retains in-frame clones only, with some absent. Among around 17,000 clones, about four fifths were seen once, and the ten largest hold 13%. Time point denoted: cycle 4 day 1 (C4D1), after more than 5 weeks of nivolumab. Every patient was affected by relapse after autologous stem cell transplantation, while exposure to brentuximab vedotin was not uniform. Material: peripheral blood mononuclear cells (PBMCs), obtained before the fourth cycle of nivolumab. The receptor source for this set is a human donor with classical Hodgkin lymphoma.

This chain links TRBV19 with TRBJ2-5, with 7 bases that match TRBD1. CDR1 is LNHDA and CDR2 is SQIVND in the germline V gene (reference sequence). V lost 7 bases to trimming and J lost 2 bases; unmatched junction nucleotides: 10. The length of the CDR3 is 15 residues. The CDR3 nucleotides are TGTGCCAGTAAGAGGGGGCTTCAGGGTCAAGAGACCCAGTACTTC. Its protein is CASKRGLQGQETQYF.

The chain joins TRBV5-5 to TRBJ1-2; D may be TRBD1 (5 bases). This CDR3 comprises 14 residues. The germline V and J ends were trimmed by 4 bases and 0 bases, with 10 bases remaining between them. Germline V CDR1 and CDR2: SGHKS, YYEKEE (reference sequence). The CDR3 protein is CASSRDGANYGYTF. The CDR3 coding sequence is TGTGCCAGCAGCCGGGACGGAGCTAACTATGGCTACACCTTC.

The genes are TRBV7-2 and TRBJ2-5; TRBD2 is a possible D gene (5 bases). Germline loops: CDR1 SGHTA, CDR2 FQGNSA. Trimming took off 3 bases at V and 2 bases at J, with 13 bases between the two ends. This CDR3 has 15 amino acids. CDR3 in DNA: TGTGCCAGCAGCTTCTACTTCGGGAAGCAAGAGACCCAGTACTTC. Its translation: CASSFYFGKQETQYF.

The CDR3 is CASRARPTTDTQYF. CDR3 nucleotide sequence: TGTGCCAGCAGGGCCAGACCAACCACAGATACGCAGTATTTT. V usage is TRBV6-5 and J usage is TRBJ2-3; no definite D call. Germline values: CDR1 MNHEY, CDR2 SVGAGI. V was clipped by 6 bases and J by 2 bases, with 12 bases between them. The CDR3 totals 14 residues.

With respect to this clone: Other DNA variants within this sample encode the same CDR3. This chain links TRBV7-2 with TRBJ2-1, with 12 bases lining up with TRBD2. Germline lookup yields CDR1 SGHTA and CDR2 FQGNSA. With V trimmed by 5 bases and J by 0 bases, 11 bases remained unmatched. CDR3 length equals 19 residues. This chain's CDR3 is CASSVTSGGFTSSYNEQFF. The CDR3 nucleotides read TGTGCCAGCAGCGTAACTAGCGGGGGGTTTACGAGCTCCTACAATGAGCAGTTCTTC.

The rearrangement uses TRBV5-1 and TRBJ2-1; tentatively, D is TRBD1 or TRBD2 (5 bases each). This CDR3 comprises 15 residues. V was trimmed by 7 bases and J by 6 bases, leaving 20 bases between them. Germline V gene lookup returns CDR1 SGHRS and CDR2 YFSETQ. CDR3 loop: CASGPGAVEGNEQFF. Written as DNA, the CDR3 is TGCGCCAGCGGGCCCGGGGCCGTTGAGGGCAATGAGCAGTTCTTC.

The V call is TRBV6-5, the J call TRBJ1-1, with 9 bases matching TRBD1. CDR3 length: 15 residues. The J segment lost 4 bases and the V segment lost 5 bases, leaving 8 bases of the junction unmatched. Germline V gene sequence: CDR1 MNHEY, CDR2 SVGAGI. The CDR3 DNA follows: TGTGCCAGCAGTCCGCTGGGACAGGGAGGCACTGAAGCTTTCTTT. Protein: CASSPLGQGGTEAFF.

V and J are TRBV4-1 and TRBJ1-4; D might be TRBD1 (6 bases). Germline V gene data show CDR1 as MGHRA and CDR2 as YSYEKL. The V gene lost 0 bases and the J gene lost 7 bases, with 15 bases spanning the gap. CDR3 length: 16 residues. The CDR3 nucleotides are TGCGCCAGCAGCCAAGATAGGACAGAACGTGGTGAAAAACTGTTTTTT. Protein sequence: CASSQDRTERGEKLFF.

V usage is TRBV18 and J usage is TRBJ2-7, with D perhaps matching TRBD1 (6 bases). The CDR3 sequence is 15 residues long. V was trimmed by 6 bases and J by 2 bases, leaving 17 bases between them. The germline gives CDR1 KGHSH, CDR2 LQKENI. CDR3 region: CASSPTGLMTYEQYF. The CDR3 DNA follows: TGTGCCAGCTCGCCTACAGGGTTGATGACCTACGAGCAGTACTTC.

The chain employs TRBV4-1 and TRBJ2-7; D is ambiguous. Per the germline V gene, CDR1 is MGHRA and CDR2 is YSYEKL. Trimming removed 4 bases at V and 3 bases at J, with 7 bases between. This CDR3 spans 12 amino acids. In nucleotides, the CDR3 is TGCGCCAGCAGCCTCTCAGACTACGAGCAGTACTTC. Protein sequence: CASSLSDYEQYF.

A few counts support this clone. The chain couples TRBV5-1 to TRBJ2-5; D may be TRBD2 (6 bases). Trimming pared 1 base from V and 5 bases from J, leaving 9 bases between. This CDR3 is built from 13 residues. The germline V gene has CDR1 SGHRS and CDR2 YFSETQ. CDR3 DNA sequence: TGCGCCAGCAGCTTGTCGGGGGAGGAGACCCAGTACTTC. Protein product: CASSLSGEETQYF. The full variable domain, in which reference TRBV5-1 and TRBJ2-5 provide the parts outside the CDR3, is KAGVTQTPRYLIKTRGQQVTLSCSPISGHRSVSWYQQTPGQGLQFLFEYFSETQRNKGNFPGRFSGRQFSNSRSEMNVSTLELGDSALYLCASSLSGEETQYFGPGTRLLVL.

The chain is built from TRBV7-9 and TRBJ2-1; D possibly corresponds to TRBD2 (6 bases). The CDR3 loop spans 14 amino acids. CDR1 is SEHNR, CDR2 FQNEAQ, per germline (reference sequence). V was pared by 3 bases and J by 6 bases, with 12 bases between. CDR3 residues: CASSLEGLANEQFF. The CDR3 coding sequence is TGTGCCAGCAGCTTGGAGGGTCTGGCCAATGAGCAGTTCTTC.

The chain uses TRBV5-1 and TRBJ2-1; D not certain. There are 12 residues in the CDR3. With 1 base removed from V and 7 bases from J, the gap between germline ends came to 6 bases. Germline lookup yields CDR1 SGHRS and CDR2 YFSETQ. The CDR3: CASSLMGNEQFF. The CDR3, as DNA: TGCGCCAGCAGCTTGATGGGGAATGAGCAGTTCTTC.

This clone was seen more than once but under ten times. CDR3 DNA sequence: TGTGCCAGCAGCTTAGATCAGGGGTTGGGGGCAGATACGCAGTATTTT. Residues: CASSLDQGLGADTQYF. The rearrangement joins TRBV7-9 to TRBJ2-3, with a tentative D call TRBD1 (6 bases). This CDR3 region has 16 residues. Germline V lookup: CDR1 SEHNR, CDR2 FQNEAQ (reference sequence). V lost 1 base to trimming and J lost 4 bases, with 15 bases between them.

This chain uses TRBV6-5 with TRBJ1-1, with D uncertain. CDR1 and CDR2 (germline): MNHEY, SVGAGI. The CDR3 is made up of 14 amino acids. With 5 bases removed from V and 4 bases from J, the gap between germline ends came to 14 bases. The CDR3 nucleotides read TGTGCCAGCAGTCCCCTCGGCCCGGGCACTGAAGCTTTCTTT. It codes for CASSPLGPGTEAFF.

CDR3 residues: CASSFAQMDIQYF. The CDR3 DNA sequence: TGCGCCAGCAGCTTTGCTCAAATGGACATTCAGTACTTC. The chain has TRBV5-1 and TRBJ2-4, with D hard to call. This CDR3 is built from 13 residues. The V and J ends lost 2 bases and 8 bases respectively, with 11 bases between them. Germline CDR1 is SGHRS and CDR2 is YFSETQ.

This CDR3 reads CASSFMGVQETQYF. The CDR3 coding sequence is TGCGCCAGCAGCTTTATGGGAGTTCAAGAGACCCAGTACTTC. This chain links TRBV5-1 with TRBJ2-5; D perhaps matches TRBD2 (5 bases). Per germline, CDR1 SGHRS and CDR2 YFSETQ. This CDR3 comprises 14 residues. Trimming stripped 2 bases from V and 2 bases from J, with 10 bases between.

This clone was recorded once. The chain combines TRBV5-1 with TRBJ2-2; 9 bases fit TRBD2. Germline V lookup: CDR1 SGHRS, CDR2 YFSETQ. The length of the CDR3 is 15 residues. After removal of 4 bases from V and 3 bases from J, the junction contained 4 bases not matched to a gene. Written as DNA, the CDR3 is TGCGCCAGCAGCGCAACTAGCGGGTACACCGGGGAGCTGTTTTTT. Protein sequence: CASSATSGYTGELFF.

The rearrangement uses TRBV25-1 and TRBJ1-1; D is ambiguous. Trimming removed 5 bases from V and 4 bases from J, with 8 bases in between. Germline CDR1 is MGHDK and CDR2 is SYGVNS. This CDR3 comprises 12 residues. The CDR3 loop reads CASSMPGTEAFF. CDR3 sequence (DNA): TGTGCCAGCAGTATGCCGGGCACTGAAGCTTTCTTT.

The rearrangement uses TRBV7-9 and TRBJ2-1; D is perhaps TRBD2 (6 bases). The CDR3 is 13 amino acids. V was clipped by 3 bases and J by 9 bases, with 12 bases between them. Germline CDR1 and CDR2: SEHNR and FQNEAQ (reference sequence). CDR3 loop: CASSFSSRGEQFF. Written as DNA, the CDR3 is TGTGCCAGCAGCTTTTCCTCGCGGGGTGAGCAGTTCTTC.

The V call is TRBV5-6, the J call TRBJ2-5, with D unclear. Trimming cost V 3 bases and J 5 bases, with 5 bases left between them. Germline CDR1 SGHDT, CDR2 YYEEEE. The CDR3 runs to 11 residues. This CDR3 reads CASSSRETQYF. The CDR3 bases are TGTGCCAGCAGCTCCCGGGAGACCCAGTACTTC.

The chain has TRBV19 and TRBJ1-6; D ambiguous. V lost 6 bases and J lost 0, with 0 bases in between. The CDR3 has 12 amino acids. Germline V gene lookup returns CDR1 LNHDA and CDR2 SQIVND (reference sequence). The CDR3 nucleotides are TGTGCCAGTAGCTCCTATAATTCACCCCTCCACTTT. Its protein product is CASSSYNSPLHF.

This chain uses TRBV9 with TRBJ1-2; no reliable D call. This CDR3 contains 12 residues. V was clipped by 0 bases and J by 5 bases, with 5 bases between them. The germline V gene encodes CDR1 SGDLS and CDR2 YYNGEE. CDR3 DNA sequence: TGTGCCAGCAGCGTAGCTCCGTATGGCTACACCTTC. Translating gives CASSVAPYGYTF.

The chain combines TRBV5-1 with TRBJ2-1; 7 nucleotides agree with TRBD1. The CDR3 loop spans 17 amino acids. V shed 4 bases and J 9 bases; nucleotides not matched to a gene: 19. Looked up from germline, CDR1 is SGHRS and CDR2 is YFSETQ. The CDR3 sequence: CASSGGQDPFLLLEQFF. In nucleotides, the CDR3 is TGCGCCAGCAGCGGAGGACAGGATCCTTTTCTTTTGCTTGAGCAGTTCTTC.

The rearrangement joins TRBV19 to TRBJ2-1; 8 bases map to TRBD2. CDR1 and CDR2 (germline): LNHDA, SQIVND (reference sequence). The ends lost 3 bases at V and 8 bases at J; junction bases unmatched: 9. The CDR3 loop spans 15 amino acids. CDR3 in DNA: TGTGCCAGTAGTATGGATCGGGGGGGCATGGATGAGCAGTTCTTC. It encodes CASSMDRGGMDEQFF.

The CDR3 bases are TGCGCCAGCAGCGCGGGACAGCCCAATTCACCCCTCCACTTT. Translating gives CASSAGQPNSPLHF. The chain combines TRBV5-1 with TRBJ1-6, with 7 positions matching TRBD1. V lost 4 bases to trimming and J lost 7 bases; unmatched junction nucleotides: 5. This CDR3 contains 14 residues. The V gene's germline CDR1 is SGHRS and CDR2 YFSETQ.